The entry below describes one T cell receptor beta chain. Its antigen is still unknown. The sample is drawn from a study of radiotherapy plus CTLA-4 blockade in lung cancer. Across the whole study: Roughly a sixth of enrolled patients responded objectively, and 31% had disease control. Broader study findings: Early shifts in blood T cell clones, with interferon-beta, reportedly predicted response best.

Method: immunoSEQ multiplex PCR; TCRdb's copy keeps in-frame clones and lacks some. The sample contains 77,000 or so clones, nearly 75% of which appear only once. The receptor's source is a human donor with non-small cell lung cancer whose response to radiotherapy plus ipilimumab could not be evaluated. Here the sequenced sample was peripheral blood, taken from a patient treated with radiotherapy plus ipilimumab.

This CDR3 reads CASSLFGENTEAFF. The CDR3, as DNA: TGCGCCAGCAGCTTATTCGGGGAGAACACTGAAGCTTTCTTT. The genes are TRBV5-1 and TRBJ1-1; no clear D gene. The germline V gene has CDR1 SGHRS and CDR2 YFSETQ. The length of the CDR3 is 14 residues. With 2 bases removed from V and 1 base from J, the gap between germline ends came to 9 bases.